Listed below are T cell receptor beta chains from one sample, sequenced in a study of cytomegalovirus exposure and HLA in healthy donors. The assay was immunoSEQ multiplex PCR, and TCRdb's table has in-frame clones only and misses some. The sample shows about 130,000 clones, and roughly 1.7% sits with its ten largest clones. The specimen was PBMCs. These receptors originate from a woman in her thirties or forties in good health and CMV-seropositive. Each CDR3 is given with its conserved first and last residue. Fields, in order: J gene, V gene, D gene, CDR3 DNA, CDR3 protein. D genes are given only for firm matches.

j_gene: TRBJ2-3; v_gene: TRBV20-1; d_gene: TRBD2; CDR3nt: TGCAGTGCTAGGGGCGGGGGTACGCAGTATTTT; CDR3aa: CSARGGGTQYF
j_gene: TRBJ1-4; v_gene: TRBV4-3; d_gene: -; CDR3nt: TGCGCCAGCAGCATAGGGGTTCGCGTTGAAAAACTGTTTTTT; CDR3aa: CASSIGVRVEKLFF
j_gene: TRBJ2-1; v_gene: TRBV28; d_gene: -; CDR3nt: TGTGCCAGCAGGTCTACAGGGTTAACCTACAATGAGCAGTTCTTC; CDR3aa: CASRSTGLTYNEQFF
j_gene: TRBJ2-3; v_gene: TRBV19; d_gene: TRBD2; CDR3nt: TGTGCCAGCAAGGAAGAGTCCGGGAGGAGCACAGATACGCAGTATTTT; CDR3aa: CASKEESGRSTDTQYF
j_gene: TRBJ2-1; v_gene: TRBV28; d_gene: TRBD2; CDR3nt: TGTGCCACCCTAGCGGGGTCGGTGGACAATGAGCAGTTCTTC; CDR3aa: CATLAGSVDNEQFF
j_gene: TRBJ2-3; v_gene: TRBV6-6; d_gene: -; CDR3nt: TGTGCCAGCAGTTATCCCCGGGAAACCACAGATACGCAGTATTTT; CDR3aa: CASSYPRETTDTQYF
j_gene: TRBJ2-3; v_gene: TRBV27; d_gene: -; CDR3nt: TGTGCCAGCAGTGTTTCGACAGTCATTCCGGATACGCAGTATTTT; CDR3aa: CASSVSTVIPDTQYF
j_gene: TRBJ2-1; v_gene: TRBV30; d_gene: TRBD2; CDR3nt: TGTGCCTGGAGTGTAAGGGGTTTCCTAGCGGGAGGGCCGGGTGAGCAGTTCTTC; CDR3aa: CAWSVRGFLAGGPGEQFF
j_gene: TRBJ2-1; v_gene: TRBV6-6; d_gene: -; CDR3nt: TGTGCCATCGCGATTCGAGGCGAGCAGTTCTTC; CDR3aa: CAIAIRGEQFF
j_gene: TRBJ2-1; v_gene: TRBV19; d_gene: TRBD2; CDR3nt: TGTGCCAGTAGTACTAGGACTAGCGGGAACTCCTACAATGAGCAGTTCTTC; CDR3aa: CASSTRTSGNSYNEQFF
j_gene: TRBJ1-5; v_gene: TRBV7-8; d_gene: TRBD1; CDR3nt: TGTGCCAGCAGCGGGTTTGAGGACAGGGCTCAGCCCCAGCATTTT; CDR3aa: CASSGFEDRAQPQHF
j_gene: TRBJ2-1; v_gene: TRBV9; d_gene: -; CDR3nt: TGTGCCAGCAGCGTACTCTCCGCGAGCTCCTACAATGAGCAGTTCTTC; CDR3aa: CASSVLSASSYNEQFF
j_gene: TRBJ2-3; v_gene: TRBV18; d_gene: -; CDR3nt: TGTGCCAGCTCACCCCCAGGGGCCGGAGATACGCAGTATTTT; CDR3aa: CASSPPGAGDTQYF
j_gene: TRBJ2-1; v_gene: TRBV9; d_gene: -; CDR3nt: TGTGCCAGCAGCCCCGGGACTTACTACAATGAGCAGTTCTTC; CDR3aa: CASSPGTYYNEQFF
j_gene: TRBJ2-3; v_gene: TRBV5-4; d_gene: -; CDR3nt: TGTGCCAGCAGCGCCACAGGGCGCACAGATACGCAGTATTTT; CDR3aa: CASSATGRTDTQYF
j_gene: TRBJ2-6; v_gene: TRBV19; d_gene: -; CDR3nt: TGTGCCAGTAGTATTGGGCAGGGTCCCCCCGGGGCCAACGTCCTGACTTTC; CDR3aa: CASSIGQGPPGANVLTF
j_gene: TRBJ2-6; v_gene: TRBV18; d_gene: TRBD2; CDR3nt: TGTGCCAGCAACACCAGGGGATCCCCGGGACTAGCTCTCGATGGGGCCAACGTCCTGACTTTC; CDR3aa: CASNTRGSPGLALDGANVLTF
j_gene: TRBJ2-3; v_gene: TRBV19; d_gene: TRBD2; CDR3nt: TGTGCCACGTTAGCGGGAGACCCAGATACGCAGTATTTT; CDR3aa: CATLAGDPDTQYF
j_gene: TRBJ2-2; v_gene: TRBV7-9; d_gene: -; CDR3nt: TGTGCCAGCAGCGCTCCGGGACAAATCACCGGGGAGCTGTTTTTT; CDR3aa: CASSAPGQITGELFF
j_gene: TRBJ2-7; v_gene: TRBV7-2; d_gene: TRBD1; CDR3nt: TGTGCCAGCAGCTTACTCCGGGACAGGGGATACGAGCAGTACTTC; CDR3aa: CASSLLRDRGYEQYF
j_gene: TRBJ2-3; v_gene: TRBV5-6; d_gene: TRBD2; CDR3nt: TGTGCCAGCAGCTCGGGGACTAGCGGGAAGTTGGCAGATACGCAGTATTTT; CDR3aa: CASSSGTSGKLADTQYF
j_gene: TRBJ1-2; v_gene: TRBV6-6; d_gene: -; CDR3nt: TGTGCCAGCAGTTTACTACAGGGAGCTAACTATGGCTACACCTTC; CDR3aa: CASSLLQGANYGYTF
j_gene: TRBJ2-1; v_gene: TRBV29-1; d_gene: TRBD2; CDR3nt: TGCAGCGCCGGACTAGCGGGAGTGCAGTTCTTC; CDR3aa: CSAGLAGVQFF
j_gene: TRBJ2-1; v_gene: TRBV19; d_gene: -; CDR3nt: TGTGCCAGTAGTATAGAGGCTAGCGCAAGCTCCTACAATGAGCAGTTCTTC; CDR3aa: CASSIEASASSYNEQFF
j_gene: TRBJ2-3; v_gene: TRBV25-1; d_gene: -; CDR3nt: TGTGCCAGCGATGCCGGGACACTCAGCACAGATACGCAGTATTTT; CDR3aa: CASDAGTLSTDTQYF
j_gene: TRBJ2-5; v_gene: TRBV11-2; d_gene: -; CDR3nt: TGTGCCAGCAGCTTAGAGAGATTAGAGACCCAGTACTTC; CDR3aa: CASSLERLETQYF
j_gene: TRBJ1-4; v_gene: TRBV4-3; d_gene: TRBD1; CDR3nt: TGCGCCAGCAGCCAAGATAGTGGGACAGGGTTGGAAAAACTGTTTTTT; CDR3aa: CASSQDSGTGLEKLFF
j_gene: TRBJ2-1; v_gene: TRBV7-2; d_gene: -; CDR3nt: TGTGCCAGCAGCCCTTACAATGAGCAGTTCTTC; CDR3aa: CASSPYNEQFF
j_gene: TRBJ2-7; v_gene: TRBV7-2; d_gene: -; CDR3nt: TGTGCCAGCAGCTTATCGCCAGGGACCTACGAGCAGTACTTC; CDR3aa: CASSLSPGTYEQYF
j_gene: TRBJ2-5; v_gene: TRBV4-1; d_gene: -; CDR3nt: TGCGCCAGCAGCCCCACGGGGGAGACCCAGTACTTC; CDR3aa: CASSPTGETQYF
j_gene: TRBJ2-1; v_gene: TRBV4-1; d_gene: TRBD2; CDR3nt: TGCGCCAGCAGCCAAGAGTCCAGGACTAGCGGGAGGGGTGAGCAGTTCTTC; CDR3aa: CASSQESRTSGRGEQFF
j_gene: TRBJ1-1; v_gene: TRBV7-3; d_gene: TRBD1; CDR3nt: TGTGCCAGCAGCTTGGACAGGGTCACTGAAGCTTTCTTT; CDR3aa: CASSLDRVTEAFF
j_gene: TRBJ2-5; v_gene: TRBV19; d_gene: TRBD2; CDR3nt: TGTGCCAGTGCGGAGGGAGCGGGGGTTGAAGCCCAGTACTTC; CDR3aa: CASAEGAGVEAQYF